Below are 7 T cell receptor beta chains sequenced from a single sample in a study of tumor-infiltrating lymphocytes in glioblastoma multiforme. Three nested ARM-PCR rounds with V-beta and C-beta primers built TCRB libraries. One entry per CDR3 protein results from TCRdb running MiXCR on the multiplex PCR reads. Of more than 10,000 distinct CDR3 sequences listed, around three fifths are singletons. Sequenced: brain tumor tissue. These TCRs come from a male donor with glioblastoma.

Within the sample, this clonotype is medium-sized. The chain is built from TRBV5-4 and TRBJ1-2; tentatively, D is TRBD1 (5 bases). The CDR3 is 14 amino acids. Germline V lookup: CDR1 SGHNT, CDR2 YYREEE (reference sequence). Trimming cost V 4 bases and J 5 bases, with 15 bases left between them. CDR3 sequence: CASSTPTQGYGYTF. CDR3 DNA sequence: TGTGCCAGCAGCACCCCGACCCAGGGATATGGCTACACCTTC.

As to this clonotype: One junction end does not reproduce the germline sequence, and a read error may be involved. V is TRBV4-1 and J is TRBJ2-5; no definite D call. CDR1 and CDR2 (germline): MGHRA, YSYEKL. The CDR3 runs to 18 residues. The CDR3 DNA reads TGCGCCAGCAGCCATTTGTCCACCTACCTGAGCACCGGTGAGACCCATTACTTC. Translation gives CASSHLSTYLSTGETHYF.

This chain uses TRBV7-8 with TRBJ2-6, with D tentatively TRBD1 (5 bases). The V end was cut by 8 bases, the J end by 7 bases, with 9 bases between. This CDR3 region has 12 residues. CDR1 SGHVS and CDR2 FQNEAQ come from the germline V gene. As DNA, the CDR3 is TGTGCCAGCGTGGGGCCAGCCAACGTCCTGACTTTC. Translated: CASVGPANVLTF. Filled out from reference TRBV7-8 and TRBJ2-6, the complete variable domain reads GAGVSQSPRYKVAKRGQDVALRCDPISGHVSLFWYQQALGQGPEFLTYFQNEAQLDKSGLPSDRFFAERPEGSVSTLKIQRTQQEDSAVYLCASVGPANVLTFGAGSRLTVL.

With regard to this clonotype: The final CDR3 position lacks the conserved phenylalanine or tryptophan, pointing to a likely read error. The gene calls are TRBV10-3 and TRBJ2-5, with a weak D call TRBD2 (7 bases). V was cut by 10 bases and J by 5 bases, with 20 bases left in between. The CDR3 length is 14 residues. Germline lookup yields CDR1 ENHRY and CDR2 SYGVKD. CDR3 amino acids: CATGVGGGNETQYI. Here the CDR3 DNA reads TGTGCCACCGGAGTAGGGGGAGGGAATGAGACCCAGTACATC.

This clonotype was picked up a small number of times. A read error may be the cause here, since a much bigger clone is one base away. This chain uses TRBV5-1 with TRBJ2-3; TRBD2 matches at 10 bases. The CDR3 runs to 15 residues. Germline V gene lookup returns CDR1 SGHRS and CDR2 YFSETQ. The CDR3 nucleotides read TGCGCCAGCAGCTCCACGGGGACTAGCGTAGATATGCAGTATTTT. It translates to CASSSTGTSVDMQYF.

The chain carries TRBV20-1 and TRBJ1-6; D gene uncertain. The CDR3 is 12 amino acids. The germline V and J ends were trimmed by 6 bases and 10 bases, with 13 bases remaining between them. CDR1 is DFQATT, CDR2 SNEGSKA, per germline (reference sequence). The CDR3 bases are TGCAGTGCGAGTGGGTTCGGCTCACCCCTCCACTTT. Translating gives CSASGFGSPLHF.

Points on this clonotype: Relative to the germline gene, one junction end is altered; a read error may explain this. The rearrangement uses TRBV10-2 and TRBJ2-3; tentatively, D is TRBD1 (6 bases). Per the germline V gene, CDR1 is WSHSY and CDR2 is SAAADI. The CDR3 totals 15 residues. CDR3: CARSEAGAGADRQCF. The CDR3 region has the DNA TGCGCCCGCAGTGAGGCAGGGGCCGGGGCAGATAGGCAGTGCTTT.